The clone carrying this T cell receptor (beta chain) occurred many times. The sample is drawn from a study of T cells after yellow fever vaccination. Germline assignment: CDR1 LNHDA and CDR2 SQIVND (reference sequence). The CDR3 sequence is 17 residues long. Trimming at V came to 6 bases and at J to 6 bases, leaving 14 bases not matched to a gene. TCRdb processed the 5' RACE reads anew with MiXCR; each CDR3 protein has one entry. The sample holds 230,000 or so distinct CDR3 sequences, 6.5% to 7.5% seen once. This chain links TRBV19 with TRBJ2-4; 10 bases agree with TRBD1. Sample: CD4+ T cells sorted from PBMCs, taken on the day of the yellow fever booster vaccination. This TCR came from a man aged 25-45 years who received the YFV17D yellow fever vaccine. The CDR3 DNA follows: TGTGCCAGTAGGTCCGACACCCCGGGACAGGGGATAAACATTCAGTACTTC. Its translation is CASRSDTPGQGINIQYF.